This TCR beta chain is from a study of T cell responses to AZD1222 COVID-19 vaccine. Study-level results: Without day 14 samples, only post-peak T cell repertoires were studied. Nearly half of spike-specific TCRs reportedly target variant regions that are unmutated in the B.1.351 and B.1.1.7 variants. Clonal diversity may have been underestimated, and the donors were mostly white British, with more females than males.

With regard to this clone: What it binds is not known.

TCRdb keeps only in-frame clones here, not all; method: immunoSEQ multiplex PCR. Counted here are fewer than 200,000 clones, around nine tenths occurring once; the ten biggest clones make up about 4.5%. Researchers grouped second doses given at about 4 or about 12 weeks into one pool. V lost 3 bases and J lost 0, with 12 bases in between. This CDR3 contains 15 residues. Germline CDR1 reads GTSNPN; CDR2 reads SVGIG (reference sequence). The sequence derives from an adult who received the AZD1222 COVID-19 vaccine. The source was peripheral blood, collected 28 days after the second AZD1222 dose. The chain combines TRBV30 with TRBJ1-5; maybe TRBD1 (5 bases). CDR3 in amino acids: CAWRRGLHSNQPQHF. In DNA, the CDR3 is TGTGCCTGGAGGAGGGGACTGCATAGCAATCAGCCCCAGCATTTT.